Listed below are T cell receptor beta chains from one sample, sequenced in a study of regulatory T cells in long-lasting Graves disease. TCRdb re-called the multiplex PCR reads with MiXCR, one entry per CDR3 protein. Of roughly 500,000 distinct CDR3 sequences in the sample, around 15% were seen once. These data also featured in a second study, about T cells in Graves' hyperthyroidism and ophthalmopathy.

The material sequenced was peripheral blood mononuclear cells (PBMCs), taken at new diagnosis, from a patient treated with antithyroid drugs. The receptors shown here come from a woman in her fifties or sixties with Graves disease. CDR3s include the opening cysteine and the closing phenylalanine or tryptophan. Fields, in order: V gene, J gene, clone size, D gene, CDR3 protein, CDR3 DNA. A D gene is named only where the DNA matches it firmly. Some rows have no size entry. The others give once, few or many, or a class for an expanded clone.

>TRBV11-2|TRBJ2-2|many|TRBD2
CASSNPGLAGEHTGELFF
TGTGCCAGCAGCAATCCGGGACTAGCGGGAGAGCACACCGGGGAGCTGTTTTTT
>TRBV12-3/TRBV12-4|TRBJ2-1|many|TRBD2
CASSPLGGLEGNEQFF
TGTGCCAGCAGTCCCCTCGGGGGACTAGAGGGTAATGAGCAGTTCTTC
>TRBV6-1|TRBJ1-6|.|.
CASREGTGARRYNSPLHF
TGTGCCAGCAGAGAGGGTACAGGCGCCCGGAGATATAATTCACCCCTCCACTTT
>TRBV18|TRBJ2-5|few|TRBD1
CASSPETGAAWETQYF
TGTGCCAGCTCACCGGAAACAGGGGCGGCGTGGGAGACCCAGTACTTC
>TRBV18|TRBJ2-1|few|TRBD2
CASSPRTSGRVGYNEQFF
TGTGCCAGCTCACCACGAACTAGCGGGAGGGTTGGTTACAATGAGCAGTTCTTC
>TRBV12-3/TRBV12-4|TRBJ2-5|many|.
CASSLLELQETQYF
TGTGCCAGCAGCCTCCTTGAATTGCAAGAGACCCAGTACTTC
>TRBV20-1|TRBJ2-5|many|.
CSAKTGRETQYF
TGCAGTGCTAAAACAGGGAGGGAGACCCAGTACTTC
>TRBV28|TRBJ2-7|few|TRBD2
CAAPSRRLAETYEQYF
TGTGCCGCCCCCTCCCGAAGGCTAGCGGAAACCTACGAGCAGTACTTC
>TRBV6-1|TRBJ2-3|many|TRBD2
CASSEIAASGGLTDTQYF
TGTGCCAGCAGTGAAATCGCGGCTAGCGGGGGCCTCACAGATACGCAGTATTTT
>TRBV28|TRBJ1-1|.|TRBD1
CASSSGTGGNTEAFF
TGTGCCAGCAGTTCCGGGACAGGGGGGAACACTGAAGCTTTCTTT
>TRBV5-4|TRBJ2-3|many|.
CASSSLVSRSTDTQYF
TGTGCCAGCAGCTCACTAGTTTCTCGTAGCACAGATACGCAGTATTTT
>TRBV5-1|TRBJ1-1|.|.
CASSPEGSGTEAFF
TGCGCCAGCAGCCCGGAGGGAAGTGGCACTGAAGCTTTCTTT
>TRBV7-9|TRBJ2-7|.|TRBD1
CASRLDRVDEQYF
TGTGCCAGCAGACTGGACAGGGTGGACGAGCAGTACTTC
>TRBV11-2|TRBJ2-1|many|TRBD2
CASSLEAGIIDEQFF
TGTGCCAGCAGCTTAGAAGCGGGAATTATCGATGAGCAGTTCTTC
>TRBV7-9|TRBJ2-7|.|.
CASSLGGLYEQYF
TGTGCCAGCAGCTTAGGGGGTCTGTACGAGCAGTACTTC
>TRBV27|TRBJ2-7|many|.
CASSLIPGRAGEQYF
TGTGCCAGCAGTCTGATACCGGGACGCGCTGGGGAGCAGTACTTC
>TRBV11-2|TRBJ1-1|many|.
CASSSQGPTEAFF
TGTGCCAGCAGCTCTCAGGGGCCCACTGAAGCTTTCTTT
>TRBV14|TRBJ2-1|few|TRBD1
CASSHYADRVLVNEQFF
TGTGCCAGCAGCCATTATGCGGACAGGGTTTTGGTAAATGAGCAGTTCTTC
>TRBV6-5|TRBJ2-2|many|TRBD1
CASSYQGANTGELFF
TGTGCCAGCAGTTACCAGGGGGCCAACACCGGGGAGCTGTTTTTT
>TRBV19|TRBJ1-3|.|.
CATTLQFGNTIYF
TGTGCCACCACCCTCCAGTTCGGAAACACCATATATTTT
>TRBV27|TRBJ2-7|.|.
CASYPLGSSYEQYF
TGTGCCAGCTATCCTCTCGGGTCCTCCTACGAGCAGTACTTC
>TRBV6-2/TRBV6-3|TRBJ2-3|.|TRBD2
CASRPSGSSYTQYF
TGTGCCAGCAGACCAAGCGGGAGTTCATATACGCAGTATTTT
>TRBV6-1|TRBJ2-7|.|TRBD1
CASSPGQGSGEQYF
TGTGCCAGCAGTCCGGGACAGGGGTCAGGGGAGCAGTACTTC
>TRBV20-1|TRBJ2-3|few|TRBD2
CSARSFRTSGKASTDTQYF
TGCAGTGCTAGATCGTTCCGGACTAGCGGAAAGGCTAGCACAGATACGCAGTATTTT
>TRBV2|TRBJ2-7|.|TRBD2
CASSEWGGAAPYEQYF
TGTGCCAGCAGTGAGTGGGGGGGTGCGGCACCCTACGAGCAGTACTTC
>TRBV3-1|TRBJ2-7|.|.
CATEAGADEQYF
TGTGCCACCGAAGCAGGGGCCGATGAGCAGTACTTC
>TRBV12-3/TRBV12-4|TRBJ2-2|few|TRBD1
CASSLRGHTGELFF
TGTGCCAGCAGTTTAAGGGGGCACACCGGGGAGCTGTTTTTT
>TRBV9|TRBJ2-3|many|.
CASSVGGGGTDTQYF
TGTGCCAGCAGCGTAGGAGGCGGCGGGACAGATACGCAGTATTTT